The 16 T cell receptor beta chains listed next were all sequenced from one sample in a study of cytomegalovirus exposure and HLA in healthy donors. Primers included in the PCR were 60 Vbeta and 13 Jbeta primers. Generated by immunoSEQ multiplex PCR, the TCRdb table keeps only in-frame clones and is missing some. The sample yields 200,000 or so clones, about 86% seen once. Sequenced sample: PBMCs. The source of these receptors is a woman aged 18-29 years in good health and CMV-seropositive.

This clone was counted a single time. CDR3 in amino acids: CASSFRPAGIQETQYF. CDR3 coding DNA: TGTGCCAGCAGCTTCAGGCCCGCCGGGATCCAAGAGACCCAGTACTTC. The rearrangement uses TRBV7-9 and TRBJ2-5; a weak D match, TRBD2 (5 bases). The CDR3 length is 16 residues. Trimming stripped 3 bases from V and 1 base from J, with 15 bases between. Germline V gives CDR1 SEHNR, CDR2 FQNEAQ (reference sequence). The full variable domain, completed using reference TRBV7-9 and TRBJ2-5, is DTGVSQNPRHKITKRGQNVTFRCDPISEHNRLYWYRQTLGQGPEFLTYFQNEAQLEKSRLLSDRFSAERPKGSFSTLEIQRTEQGDSAMYLCASSFRPAGIQETQYFGPGTRLLVL.

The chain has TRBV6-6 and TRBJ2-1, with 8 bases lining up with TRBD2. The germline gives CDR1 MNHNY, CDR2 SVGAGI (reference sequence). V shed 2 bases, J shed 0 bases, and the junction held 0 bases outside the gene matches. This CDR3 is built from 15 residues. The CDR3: CASSYGTSSYNEQFF. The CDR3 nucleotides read TGTGCCAGCAGTTACGGGACTAGCTCCTACAATGAGCAGTTCTTC.

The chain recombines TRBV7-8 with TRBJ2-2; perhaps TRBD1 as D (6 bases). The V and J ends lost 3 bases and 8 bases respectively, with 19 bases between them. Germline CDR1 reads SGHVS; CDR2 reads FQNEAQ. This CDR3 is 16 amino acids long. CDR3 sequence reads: CASSFTRTQQGGELFF. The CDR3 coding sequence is TGTGCCAGCAGCTTCACAAGGACTCAACAGGGTGGGGAGCTGTTTTTT.

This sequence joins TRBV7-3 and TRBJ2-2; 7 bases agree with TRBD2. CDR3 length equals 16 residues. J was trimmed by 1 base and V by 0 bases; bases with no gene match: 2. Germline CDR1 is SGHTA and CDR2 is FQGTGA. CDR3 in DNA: TGTGCCAGCAGCTTAACGGGGACTATGAACACCGGGGAGCTGTTTTTT. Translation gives CASSLTGTMNTGELFF.

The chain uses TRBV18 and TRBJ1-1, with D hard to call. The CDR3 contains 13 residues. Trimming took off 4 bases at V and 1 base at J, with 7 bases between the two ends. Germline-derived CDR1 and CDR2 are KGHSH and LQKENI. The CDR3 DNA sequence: TGTGCCAGCTCACTTCAGGAGAACACTGAAGCTTTCTTT. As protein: CASSLQENTEAFF.

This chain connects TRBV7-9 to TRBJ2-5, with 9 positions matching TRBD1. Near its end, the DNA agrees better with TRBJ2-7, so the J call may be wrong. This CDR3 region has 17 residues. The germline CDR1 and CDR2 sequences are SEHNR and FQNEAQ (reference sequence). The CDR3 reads CASSLPGTGSSSYEQYF. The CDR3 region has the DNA TGTGCCAGCAGCTTACCCGGGACAGGGTCTAGCTCCTACGAGCAGTACTTC.

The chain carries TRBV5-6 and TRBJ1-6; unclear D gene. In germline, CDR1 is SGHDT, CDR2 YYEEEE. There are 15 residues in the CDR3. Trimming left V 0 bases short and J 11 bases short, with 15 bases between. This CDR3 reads CASSLGGGLRTPLHF. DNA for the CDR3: TGTGCCAGCAGCTTGGGAGGAGGGCTTCGAACACCCCTCCACTTT.

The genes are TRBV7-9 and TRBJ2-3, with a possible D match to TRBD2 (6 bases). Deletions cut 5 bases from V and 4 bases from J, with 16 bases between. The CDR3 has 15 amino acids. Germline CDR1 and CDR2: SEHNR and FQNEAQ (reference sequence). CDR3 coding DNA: TGTGCCAGCAGCAAGACTAGTGGGGCATCAGATACGCAGTATTTT. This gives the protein CASSKTSGASDTQYF.

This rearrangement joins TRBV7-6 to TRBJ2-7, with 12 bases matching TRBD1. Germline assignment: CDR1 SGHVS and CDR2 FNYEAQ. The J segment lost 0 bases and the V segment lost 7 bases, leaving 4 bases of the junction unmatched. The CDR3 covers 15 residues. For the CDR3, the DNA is TGTGCCAGCACCCCGGGACAGGGGGCCTCCTACGAGCAGTACTTC. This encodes CASTPGQGASYEQYF.

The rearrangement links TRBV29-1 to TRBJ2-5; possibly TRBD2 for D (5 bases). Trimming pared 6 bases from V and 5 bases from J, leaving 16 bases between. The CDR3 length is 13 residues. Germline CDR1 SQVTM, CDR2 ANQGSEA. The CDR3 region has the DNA TGCAGCGTCCTTAGGACGGGGTTGGAGACCCAGTACTTC. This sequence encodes CSVLRTGLETQYF.

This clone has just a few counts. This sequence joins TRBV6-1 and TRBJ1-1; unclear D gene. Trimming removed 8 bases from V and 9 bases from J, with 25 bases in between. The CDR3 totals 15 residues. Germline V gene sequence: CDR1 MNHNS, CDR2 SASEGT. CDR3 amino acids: CASLFGSTKQQKAFF. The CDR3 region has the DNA TGTGCCAGCCTTTTTGGGTCGACAAAGCAACAAAAAGCTTTCTTT.

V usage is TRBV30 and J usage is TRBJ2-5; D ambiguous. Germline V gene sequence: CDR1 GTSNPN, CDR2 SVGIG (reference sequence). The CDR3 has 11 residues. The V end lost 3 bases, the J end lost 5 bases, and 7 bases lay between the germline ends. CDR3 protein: CAWREAETQYF. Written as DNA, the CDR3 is TGTGCCTGGAGAGAGGCTGAGACCCAGTACTTC.

The chain's CDR3 is CASTFRTSGGASYEQYV. The CDR3 DNA follows: TGTGCCAGTACCTTCCGGACTAGCGGGGGGGCGTCCTACGAGCAGTACGTC. V usage is TRBV19 and J usage is TRBJ2-7, with 15 bases lining up with TRBD2. The V gene's germline CDR1 is LNHDA and CDR2 SQIVND (reference sequence). This CDR3 has 17 amino acids. V was clipped by 7 bases and J by 1 base; unmatched bases: 8.

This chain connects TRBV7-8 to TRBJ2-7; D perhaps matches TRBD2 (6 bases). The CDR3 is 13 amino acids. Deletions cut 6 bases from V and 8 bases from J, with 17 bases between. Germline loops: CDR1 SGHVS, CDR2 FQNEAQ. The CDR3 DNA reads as TGTGCCAGCAGTAGATACCGGGACTCCAAGCAGTACGTC. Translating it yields CASSRYRDSKQYV.

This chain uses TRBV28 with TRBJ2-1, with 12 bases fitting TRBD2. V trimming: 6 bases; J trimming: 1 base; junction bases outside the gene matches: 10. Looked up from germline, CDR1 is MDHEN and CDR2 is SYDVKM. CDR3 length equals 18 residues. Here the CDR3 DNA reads TGTGCCAGCAGCCCTCAGACTAGCGGGGGCCCATCCTACAATGAGCAGTTCTTC. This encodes CASSPQTSGGPSYNEQFF.

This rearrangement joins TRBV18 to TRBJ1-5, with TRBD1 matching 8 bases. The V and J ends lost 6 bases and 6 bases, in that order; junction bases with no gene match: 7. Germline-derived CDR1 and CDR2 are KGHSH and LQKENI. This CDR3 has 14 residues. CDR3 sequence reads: CASSSGGSGQPQHF. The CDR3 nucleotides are TGTGCCAGCTCGTCAGGGGGCTCTGGTCAGCCCCAGCATTTT.